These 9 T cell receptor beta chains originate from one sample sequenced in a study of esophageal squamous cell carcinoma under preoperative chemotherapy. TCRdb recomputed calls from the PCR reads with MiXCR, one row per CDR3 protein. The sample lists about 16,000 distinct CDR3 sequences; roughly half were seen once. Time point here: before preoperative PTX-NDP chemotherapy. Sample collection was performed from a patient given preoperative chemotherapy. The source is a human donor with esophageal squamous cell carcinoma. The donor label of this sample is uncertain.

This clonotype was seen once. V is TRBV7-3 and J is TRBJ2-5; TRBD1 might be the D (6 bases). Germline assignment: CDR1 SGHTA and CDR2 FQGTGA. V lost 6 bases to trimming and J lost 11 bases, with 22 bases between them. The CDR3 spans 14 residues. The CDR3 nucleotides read TGTGCCAGCAGTTCCCAGGGGTTAGGGGATGAGCAGTACTTC. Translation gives CASSSQGLGDEQYF.

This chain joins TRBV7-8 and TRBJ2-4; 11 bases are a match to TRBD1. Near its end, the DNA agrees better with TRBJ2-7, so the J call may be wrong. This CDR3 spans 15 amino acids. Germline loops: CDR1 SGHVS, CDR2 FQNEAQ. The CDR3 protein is CASSPNPGQGDEQYF. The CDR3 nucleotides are TGTGCCAGCAGTCCTAATCCGGGACAGGGGGACGAGCAGTACTTC.

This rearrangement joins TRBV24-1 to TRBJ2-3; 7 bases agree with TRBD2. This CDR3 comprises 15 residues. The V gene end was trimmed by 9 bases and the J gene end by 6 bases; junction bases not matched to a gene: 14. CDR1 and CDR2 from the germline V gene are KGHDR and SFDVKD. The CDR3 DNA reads TGTGCCACCCTAACATATGGCGGGAGAGGTGATACGCAGTATTTT. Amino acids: CATLTYGGRGDTQYF.

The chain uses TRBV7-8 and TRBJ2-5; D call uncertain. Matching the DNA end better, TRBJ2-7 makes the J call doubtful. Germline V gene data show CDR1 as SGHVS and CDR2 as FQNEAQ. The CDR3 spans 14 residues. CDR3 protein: CASSLGAGIHEQYF. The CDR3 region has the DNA TGTGCCAGCAGCTTAGGGGCAGGTATCCACGAGCAGTACTTC.

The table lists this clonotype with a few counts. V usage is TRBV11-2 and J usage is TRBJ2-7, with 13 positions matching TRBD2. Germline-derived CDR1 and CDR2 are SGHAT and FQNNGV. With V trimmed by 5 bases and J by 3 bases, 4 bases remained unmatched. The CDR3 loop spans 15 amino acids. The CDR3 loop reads CASSPRTSGGYEQYF. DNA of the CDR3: TGTGCCAGCAGCCCCCGGACTAGCGGGGGCTACGAGCAGTACTTC.

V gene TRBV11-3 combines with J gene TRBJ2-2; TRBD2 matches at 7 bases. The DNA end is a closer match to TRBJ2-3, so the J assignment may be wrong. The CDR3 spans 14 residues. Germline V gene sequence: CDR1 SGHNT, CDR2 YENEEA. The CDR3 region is CASSGGSDTGEQYF. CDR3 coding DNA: TGTGCCAGCAGCGGCGGGAGTGACACCGGGGAGCAGTATTTT.

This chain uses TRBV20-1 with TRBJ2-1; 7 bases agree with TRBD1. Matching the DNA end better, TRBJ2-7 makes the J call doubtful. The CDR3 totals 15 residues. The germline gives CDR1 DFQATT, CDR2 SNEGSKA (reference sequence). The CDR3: CSASGSGGNRYEQYF. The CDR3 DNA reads TGCAGTGCTAGCGGGTCAGGGGGTAATCGGTACGAGCAGTACTTC.

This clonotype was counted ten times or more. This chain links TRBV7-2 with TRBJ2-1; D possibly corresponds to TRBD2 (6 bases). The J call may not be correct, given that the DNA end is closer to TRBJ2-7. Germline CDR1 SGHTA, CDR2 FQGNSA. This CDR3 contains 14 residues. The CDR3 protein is CASSPRDFYNEQYF. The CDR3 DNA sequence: TGTGCCAGCAGCCCGAGGGACTTCTACAATGAGCAGTACTTC.

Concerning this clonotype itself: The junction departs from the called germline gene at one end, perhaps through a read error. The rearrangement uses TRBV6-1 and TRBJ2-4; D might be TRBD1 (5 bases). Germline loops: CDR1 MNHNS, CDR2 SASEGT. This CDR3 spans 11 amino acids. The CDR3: CASSETRAGYF. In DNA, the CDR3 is TGTGCCAGCAGTGAAACGCGCGCAGGGTATTTC.